This T cell receptor (beta chain) originates from a study of T-cell reconstitution after alpha-beta-depleted transplantation in children. Preparation of the TCRbeta library used unique molecular identifiers. TCRdb called the PCR reads again in MiXCR, with one record for every CDR3 protein. Here the sample spans hundreds of thousands of distinct CDR3 sequences, around 13% being singletons. The germline V gene encodes CDR1 SGHRS and CDR2 YFSETQ. The CDR3 is 13 residues long. V lost 4 bases to trimming and J lost 6 bases; unmatched junction nucleotides: 4. The receptor was derived from a girl aged 2 to 9 with congenital amegakaryocytic thrombocytopenia, due to receive a stem cell transplant. This material consisted of PBMCs, taken before TCRalphabeta/CD19-depleted stem cell transplant. The genes are TRBV5-1 and TRBJ2-1; 7 bases map to TRBD2. CDR3 loop: CASSLTGGNEQFF. DNA for the CDR3: TGCGCCAGCAGCCTAACGGGGGGCAATGAGCAGTTCTTC.